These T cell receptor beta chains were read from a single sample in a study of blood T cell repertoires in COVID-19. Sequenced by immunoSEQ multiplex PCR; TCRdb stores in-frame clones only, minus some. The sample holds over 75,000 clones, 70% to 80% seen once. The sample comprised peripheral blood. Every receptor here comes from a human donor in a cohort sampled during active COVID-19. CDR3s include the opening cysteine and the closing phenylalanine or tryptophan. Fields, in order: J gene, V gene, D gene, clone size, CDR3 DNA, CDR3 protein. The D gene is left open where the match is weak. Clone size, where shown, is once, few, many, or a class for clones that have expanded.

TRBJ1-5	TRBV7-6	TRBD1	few	TGTGCCAGCAGCTTGGGGACAGGGTGGTCCAATCAGCCCCAGCATTTT	CASSLGTGWSNQPQHF
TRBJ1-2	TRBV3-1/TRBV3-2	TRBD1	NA	TGTGCCAGCAGCCGGCAGGGGGCGCGCTATGGCTACACCTTC	CASSRQGARYGYTF
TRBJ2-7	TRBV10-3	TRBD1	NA	TGTGCCAGCTCCGGGACAGGGGGCTACGAGCAGTACTTC	CASSGTGGYEQYF
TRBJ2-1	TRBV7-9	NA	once	TGTGCCAGCAGCTCATTCGGAGGCGATGAGCAGTTCTTC	CASSSFGGDEQFF
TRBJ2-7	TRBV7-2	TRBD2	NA	TGTGCCAGCAGCCAAAGCGGGGGGATCTCCTACGAGCAGTACTTC	CASSQSGGISYEQYF
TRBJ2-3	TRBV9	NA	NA	TGTGCCAGCAGCGTGGCACAGGTTAGCACAGATACGCAGTATTTT	CASSVAQVSTDTQYF
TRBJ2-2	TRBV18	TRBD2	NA	TGTGCCAGCTCACCCAGGCGACTAGCGGGCACCGGGGAGCTGTTTTTT	CASSPRRLAGTGELFF
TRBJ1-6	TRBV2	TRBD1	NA	TGTGCCAGCAGTGGGACAGGGAGGGGTTCACCCCTCCACTTT	CASSGTGRGSPLHF
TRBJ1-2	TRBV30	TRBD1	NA	TGTGCCTGGACACCGGGACAGGGACCCTATGGCTACACCTTC	CAWTPGQGPYGYTF
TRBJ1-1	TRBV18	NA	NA	TGTGCCAGCTCACCACCGAGGCCTGGGGCGGGGTTCTTTACGGAGTATACTGAAGCTTTCTTT	CASSPPRPGAGFFTEYTEAFF
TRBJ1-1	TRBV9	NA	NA	NA	CASSVGVGTGEKPFF
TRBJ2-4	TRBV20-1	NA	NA	TGCAGTGCTAGTAAGACACAACTAGCCAAAAACATTCAGTACTTC	CSASKTQLAKNIQYF
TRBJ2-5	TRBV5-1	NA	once	TGCGCCAGCAGCTTGCAGATGTTGCGGGGACAAGAGACCCAGTACTTC	CASSLQMLRGQETQYF
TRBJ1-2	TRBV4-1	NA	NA	TGCGCCAGCAGCCAACCCGGACGGGAGAACTATGGCTACACCTTC	CASSQPGRENYGYTF
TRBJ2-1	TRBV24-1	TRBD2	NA	TGTGCCACCAGTTTAGGGGGACTAGCATTTGAGCAGTTCTTC	CATSLGGLAFEQFF
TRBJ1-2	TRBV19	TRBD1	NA	TGTGCCAGTAGTAGGGACAGGGGTGACTATGGCTACACCTTC	CASSRDRGDYGYTF
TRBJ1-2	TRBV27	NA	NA	TGTGCCAGCAGTCCGTCCGGGACACTTCCCTATGGCTACACCTTC	CASSPSGTLPYGYTF
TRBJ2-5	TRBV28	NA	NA	TGTGCCAGCAGGCCCGGGGGGCCTCAAGAGACCCAGTACTTC	CASRPGGPQETQYF
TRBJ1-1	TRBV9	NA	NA	TGTGCCAGCAGCGTAGTACAGGTGAACACTGAAGCTTTCTTT	CASSVVQVNTEAFF
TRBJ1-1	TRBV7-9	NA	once	TGTGCCACCATGACCGGGGGAGTAATTACTGAAGCTTTCTTT	CATMTGGVITEAFF
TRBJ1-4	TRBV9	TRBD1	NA	TGTGCCAGCAGCGGGGGACAGTCCTTTGCAACTAATGAAAAACTGTTTTTT	CASSGGQSFATNEKLFF
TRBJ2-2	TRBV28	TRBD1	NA	TGTGCCAGCAGTTTCCTCGGACAGGGCGCGTGGGCCGGGGAGCTGTTTTTT	CASSFLGQGAWAGELFF
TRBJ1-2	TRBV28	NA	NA	TGTGCCAGTACCGAAGGGGGGGGAATCGAGCGGGGCTACACCTTC	CASTEGGGIERGYTF
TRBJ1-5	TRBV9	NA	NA	TGTGCCAGCAGCGTAGCAGGGAACAATCAGCCCCAGCATTTT	CASSVAGNNQPQHF
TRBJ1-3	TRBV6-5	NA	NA	TGTGCCAGCAGTTACTCGGGGGGGATCTCCGGAAACACCATATATTTT	CASSYSGGISGNTIYF
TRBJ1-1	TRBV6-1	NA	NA	TGTGCCAGCAGGCTACCGCAAAGACTCGCTGAAGCTTTCTTT	CASRLPQRLAEAFF
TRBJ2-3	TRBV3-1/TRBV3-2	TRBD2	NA	TGTGCCAGCAGCCCCCGAGGGAGCGGGGGCCTTACAGATACGCAGTATTTT	CASSPRGSGGLTDTQYF
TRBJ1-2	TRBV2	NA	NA	TGTGCCAGCAGTTCTATCGGACAGAGTTATGGCTACACCTTC	CASSSIGQSYGYTF
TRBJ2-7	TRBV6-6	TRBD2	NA	TGTGCCAGCAGCCTACGGGGGGGGGACTCCTACGAGCAGTACTTC	CASSLRGGDSYEQYF
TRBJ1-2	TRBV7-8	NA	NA	TGTGCCAGCAGCCGGCGGGGCCTGAGTAACTATGGCTACACCTTC	CASSRRGLSNYGYTF
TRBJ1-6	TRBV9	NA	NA	TGTGCCAGCAGCGTAGAGGGTCGGGGGTCACCCCTCCACTTT	CASSVEGRGSPLHF
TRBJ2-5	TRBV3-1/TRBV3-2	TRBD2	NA	TGTGCCAGCAGCCAAGACGCTAGCGGGGGAAGGGAGACCCAGTACTTC	CASSQDASGGRETQYF
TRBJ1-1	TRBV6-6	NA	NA	TGTGCCAGCAGTTACAGGGAGCCGAACACTGAAGCTTTCTTT	CASSYREPNTEAFF
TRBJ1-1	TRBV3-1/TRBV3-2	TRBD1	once	TGTGCCAGCAGCCAAGTTGGGACAGTAGAAGCTTTCTTT	CASSQVGTVEAFF
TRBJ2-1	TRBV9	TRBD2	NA	TGTGCCAGCAGCTCAGCCGGGACTAGCGGGTCCCGTCCCTACAATGAGCAGTTCTTC	CASSSAGTSGSRPYNEQFF
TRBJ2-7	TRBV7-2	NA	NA	TGTGCCAGCAGCTTAGGGGCAGGGGCAGGCGAGCAGTACTTC	CASSLGAGAGEQYF
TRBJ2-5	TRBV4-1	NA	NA	TGCGCCAGCAGATTGGAGGAGACCCAGTACTTC	CASRLEETQYF
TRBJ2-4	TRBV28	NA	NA	TGTGCCGCCGGGGGTACCAAAAACATTCAGTACTTC	CAAGGTKNIQYF
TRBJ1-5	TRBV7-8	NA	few	TGTGCCAGCAGCCGGGGGGGGAGAAGCAATCAGCCCCAGCATTTT	CASSRGGRSNQPQHF
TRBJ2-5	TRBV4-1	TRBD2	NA	TGCGCCAGCAGCCAAGCGGGACTAGCGGGAGGAGAGACCCAGTACTTC	CASSQAGLAGGETQYF
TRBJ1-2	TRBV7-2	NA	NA	TGTGCCAGCAGCTTAGAATCCCTGGTAGTGAGAGGCTACACCTTC	CASSLESLVVRGYTF
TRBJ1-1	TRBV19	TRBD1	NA	TGTGCCAGTAGCTCAGCAAAGCCAGGGGGATATTTCCTGAACACTGAAGCTTTCTTT	CASSSAKPGGYFLNTEAFF
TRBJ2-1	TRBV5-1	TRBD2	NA	TGCGCCAGCAGTCGTGGGTTAGCGGGCGACTACAATGAGCAGTTCTTC	CASSRGLAGDYNEQFF
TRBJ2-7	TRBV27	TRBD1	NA	TGTGCCAGCAGTTATGGGACAGGGTACGAGCAGTACTTC	CASSYGTGYEQYF
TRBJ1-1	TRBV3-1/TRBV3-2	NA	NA	TGTGCCAGCAGCCAATCCTCCCGCACGGGAACTGAAGCTTTCTTT	CASSQSSRTGTEAFF
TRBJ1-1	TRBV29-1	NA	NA	TGCAGCGCCACGGGATTAAGCATGAACACTGAAGCTTTCTTT	CSATGLSMNTEAFF
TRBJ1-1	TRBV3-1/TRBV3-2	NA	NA	TGTGCCAGCAGCCGCAGGCACCATGAAGCTTTCTTT	CASSRRHHEAFF
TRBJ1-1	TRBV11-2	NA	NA	TGTGCCAGCAGCTTAGGAAAATTCAGGGCCGGCTTAGAAGCTTTCTTT	CASSLGKFRAGLEAFF
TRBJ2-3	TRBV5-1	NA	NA	TGCGCCAGCAGCCCTGGTGGAGGGAGAAGGGGACCGACAGATACGCAGTATTTT	CASSPGGGRRGPTDTQYF
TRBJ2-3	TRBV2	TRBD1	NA	TGTGCCAGCAGTCCACAGGGGTTGAGGAGCACAGATACGCAGTATTTT	CASSPQGLRSTDTQYF